This TCR beta chain came from a study of cytomegalovirus exposure and HLA in healthy donors. CDR1 and CDR2 from the germline V gene are SGHRS and YFSETQ. The CDR3 loop spans 14 amino acids. Trimming cost V 1 base and J 7 bases; bases outside gene matches: 4. Both 60 Vbeta primers and 13 Jbeta primers went into the PCR. The method was immunoSEQ multiplex PCR; TCRdb's version includes in-frame clones alone and lacks a portion of them. This sample has more than 90,000 clones, with about 80% found just once. Study observations and caveats: A few chains tied to CMV proved CMV antigen-specific in vitro. Rates of TCR association differed by HLA locus in a later analysis, with DRB1 highest and HLA-C lowest. The productive fraction for most TCR beta V segments was about 90% or about 30% in an earlier analysis. Immune exposure data for these donors was limited to CMV serostatus.

Concerning this clone itself: Its antigen is undetermined. The same CDR3 is also encoded by other DNA sequences in this sample.

Sequences were obtained from PBMCs. The chain is built from TRBV5-1 and TRBJ2-4; 8 positions match TRBD2. The receptor's source is a man in his forties or fifties in good health and CMV-seropositive. The CDR3 coding sequence is TGCGCCAGCAGCTTGTCAGCGGGGGAGAACATTCAGTACTTC. Protein product: CASSLSAGENIQYF.